The 23 T cell receptor beta chains below were found in one sample sequenced in a study of blood T cell repertoires in COVID-19 (dated by TCRdb to 2020 to 2021). The library was made by the immunoSEQ multiplex PCR assay. This is the immuneACCESS table as TCRdb keeps it, with only in-frame sequences that have V and J called. A part of the clones is gone; compared with another copy, unresolved V genes explain less than half, and the rest is unexplained. Here the sample has some 87,000 clones; 70% to 90% occur a single time. The top ten clonotypes cover roughly a sixth of the sample. The specimen sequenced was peripheral blood. The receptors originated from a human donor in a cohort sampled during active COVID-19.

The rearrangement joins TRBV7-8 to TRBJ1-1; D unresolved. V lost 5 bases and J 4 bases, leaving 17 bases between the germline ends. Germline V gene sequence: CDR1 SGHVS, CDR2 FQNEAQ. This CDR3 is built from 15 residues. The CDR3 protein is CASSLTGSSATEAFF. The DNA of the CDR3 is TGTGCCAGCAGCCTGACGGGAAGTTCAGCCACTGAAGCTTTCTTT.

The chain has TRBV5-5 and TRBJ2-2; 9 bases fit TRBD1. The germline gives CDR1 SGHKS, CDR2 YYEKEE (reference sequence). This CDR3 has 15 amino acids. The ends lost 4 bases at V and 1 base at J; junction bases unmatched: 2. Written as DNA, the CDR3 is TGTGCCAGCAGCCCGGGACAGGGGAACACCGGGGAGCTGTTTTTT. It specifies CASSPGQGNTGELFF.

The gene calls are TRBV2 and TRBJ2-5; possible D gene TRBD2, 6 bases. The CDR3 length is 17 residues. Germline CDR1 reads SNHLY; CDR2 reads FYNNEI. V lost 0 bases and J lost 5, with 19 bases in between. CDR3 in DNA: TGTGCCAGCAGTGAAGCTACCAGTCGCGGGGTTATGGAGACCCAGTACTTC. As protein: CASSEATSRGVMETQYF.

The rearrangement links TRBV7-9 to TRBJ1-1, with D hard to call. Germline V gene data show CDR1 as SEHNR and CDR2 as FQNEAQ (reference sequence). The CDR3 covers 14 residues. Trimming removed 6 bases from V and 6 bases from J, with 17 bases in between. The CDR3, as DNA: TGTGCCAGCAGGCATGAAGGGAGAACAGCTGAAGCTTTCTTT. Amino acid sequence: CASRHEGRTAEAFF.

CDR3 residues: CAIGEGSSYNEQFF. CDR3 coding DNA: TGTGCCATCGGGGAGGGGAGCTCCTACAATGAGCAGTTCTTC. This rearrangement joins TRBV10-3 to TRBJ2-1; 7 positions match TRBD2. Germline-derived CDR1 and CDR2 are ENHRY and SYGVKD. The CDR3 is 14 residues long. The ends lost 8 bases at V and 0 bases at J; junction bases unmatched: 4.

The chain has TRBV11-2 and TRBJ1-1; TRBD1 matches at 8 bases. Germline trimming cut 0 bases from V and 9 bases from J; bases unmatched to any gene: 9. Germline V CDR1 and CDR2: SGHAT, FQNNGV. This CDR3 is built from 15 residues. CDR3 protein: CASSLESGQGGKAFF. The CDR3 DNA sequence: TGTGCCAGCAGCTTAGAAAGTGGACAGGGAGGCAAAGCTTTCTTT.

The chain recombines TRBV6-6 with TRBJ2-5, with D hard to call. Per the germline V gene, CDR1 is MNHNY and CDR2 is SVGAGI (reference sequence). Trimming pared 2 bases from V and 5 bases from J, leaving 6 bases between. The CDR3 is 12 residues long. The CDR3: CASSYIRETQYF. The CDR3 bases are TGTGCCAGCAGTTACATCCGTGAGACCCAGTACTTC.

This clone was seen a single time. The chain couples TRBV18 to TRBJ1-6; D gene ambiguous. With 8 bases removed from V and 8 bases from J, the gap between germline ends came to 13 bases. The V gene's germline CDR1 is KGHSH and CDR2 LQKENI. The CDR3 contains 13 residues. DNA for the CDR3: TGTGCCAGCCAGCCATTGGAGGATTCACCCCTCCACTTT. This codes for CASQPLEDSPLHF.

The rearrangement links TRBV7-3 to TRBJ2-1; 11 bases align to TRBD2. CDR3 length equals 18 residues. Germline CDR1 and CDR2: SGHTA and FQGTGA. The V segment lost 3 bases and the J segment 3 bases; nucleotides outside the gene matches: 10. The CDR3 reads CASSLVPYGLAGYNEQFF. In nucleotides, the CDR3 is TGTGCCAGCAGCTTGGTTCCTTACGGACTAGCGGGCTACAATGAGCAGTTCTTC.

The gene calls are TRBV7-9 and TRBJ2-3; perhaps TRBD2 as D (5 bases). CDR1 is SEHNR, CDR2 FQNEAQ, per germline (reference sequence). The CDR3 runs to 13 residues. The V gene lost 3 bases and the J gene lost 4 bases, with 8 bases spanning the gap. CDR3 region: CASSFGSADTQYF. The DNA of the CDR3 is TGTGCCAGCAGCTTTGGGAGCGCAGATACGCAGTATTTT.

The chain carries TRBV27 and TRBJ1-1; 7 nucleotides align to TRBD1. The CDR3 length is 13 residues. Germline-derived CDR1 and CDR2 are MNHEY and SMNVEV (reference sequence). The trim removed 8 bases at V and 3 bases at J, leaving 6 bases unmatched. CDR3 sequence reads: CASGKGADTEAFF. The DNA of the CDR3 is TGTGCCAGCGGAAAGGGGGCAGACACTGAAGCTTTCTTT.

The V call is TRBV20-1, the J call TRBJ2-1; a weak D match, TRBD2 (6 bases). The CDR3 contains 14 residues. Germline V gives CDR1 DFQATT, CDR2 SNEGSKA (reference sequence). V gave up 3 bases and J gave up 1 base, with 10 bases separating them. CDR3 in amino acids: CSASWGESYNEQFF. CDR3 DNA sequence: TGCAGTGCTAGTTGGGGGGAGTCCTACAATGAGCAGTTCTTC.

The chain couples TRBV5-1 to TRBJ2-7; maybe TRBD1 (6 bases). V shed 4 bases and J shed 4 bases, with 15 bases lying between them. The CDR3 runs to 14 residues. Germline CDR1 is SGHRS and CDR2 is YFSETQ. The CDR3 DNA reads TGCGCCAGCAGCGGATCCGGGACACCTTACGAGCAGTACTTC. This translates into CASSGSGTPYEQYF.

The gene calls are TRBV6-1 and TRBJ1-2; a possible D gene is TRBD1 (6 bases). Trimming pared 1 base from V and 1 base from J, leaving 10 bases between. CDR3 length: 15 amino acids. The germline V gene encodes CDR1 MNHNS and CDR2 SASEGT. The CDR3 reads CASSEGQAVNYGYTF. The CDR3 DNA reads as TGTGCCAGCAGTGAAGGACAGGCAGTTAACTATGGCTACACCTTC.

This chain connects TRBV5-1 to TRBJ1-5; 10 bases map to TRBD1. The V segment lost 4 bases and the J segment 2 bases; nucleotides outside the gene matches: 3. The CDR3 sequence is 15 residues long. Germline CDR1 and CDR2: SGHRS and YFSETQ. The CDR3 region is CASSRGQGRNQPQHF. For the CDR3, the DNA is TGCGCCAGCAGCAGGGGACAGGGGCGCAATCAGCCCCAGCATTTT.

This clone came up a few times. V is TRBV4-1 and J is TRBJ1-4; D remains ambiguous. The CDR3 spans 14 residues. The V and J ends lost 2 bases and 7 bases respectively, with 11 bases between them. In germline, CDR1 is MGHRA, CDR2 YSYEKL. CDR3 protein: CASSQSSGGEKLFF. In DNA form, the CDR3 reads TGCGCCAGCAGCCAATCTTCGGGAGGTGAAAAACTGTTTTTT.

This chain links TRBV6-5 with TRBJ2-1, with D maybe TRBD2 (5 bases). The CDR3 has 13 amino acids. Trimming cost V 6 bases and J 9 bases, with 15 bases left between them. CDR1 and CDR2 from the germline V gene are MNHEY and SVGAGI. For the CDR3, the DNA is TGTGCCAGCAGAAGCGTCGGGGAATCTGAGCAGTTCTTC. This encodes CASRSVGESEQFF.

V is TRBV7-2 and J is TRBJ1-4; D may be TRBD1 (6 bases). The germline V and J ends were trimmed by 0 bases and 8 bases, with 13 bases remaining between them. Per the germline V gene, CDR1 is SGHTA and CDR2 is FQGNSA. CDR3 length: 15 residues. CDR3 coding DNA: TGTGCCAGCAGCTTAGCCCCAGGGGTAGGAGAAAAACTGTTTTTT. It specifies CASSLAPGVGEKLFF.

The chain joins TRBV6-5 to TRBJ1-1; D is unresolved. CDR3 length: 13 amino acids. Germline lookup yields CDR1 MNHEY and CDR2 SVGAGI. Trimming shortened V by 8 bases and J by 10 bases, and 20 bases separated the two germline ends. The CDR3 spells CASPEQLTSRAFF. CDR3 nucleotide sequence: TGTGCCAGCCCAGAACAGCTAACGTCCCGAGCTTTCTTT.

The chain carries TRBV7-9 and TRBJ1-1; no reliable D call. This CDR3 is built from 15 residues. V was pared by 6 bases and J by 5 bases, with 19 bases between. Germline values: CDR1 SEHNR, CDR2 FQNEAQ (reference sequence). The CDR3 DNA sequence: TGTGCCAGCAGAATGCTGGGGAGAGGAAAAACTGAAGCTTTCTTT. It is translated as CASRMLGRGKTEAFF.

The V gene is TRBV3-1 (or the pseudogene TRBV3-2), the J gene TRBJ2-2; the match to TRBD1 covers 8 bases. Germline values: CDR1 LGHDT, CDR2 YNNKEL (reference sequence). The CDR3 spans 15 residues. V shed 2 bases, J shed 4 bases, and the junction held 3 bases outside the gene matches. This CDR3 reads CASSQRTGTTGELFF. CDR3 nucleotides: TGTGCCAGCAGCCAAAGGACAGGGACCACCGGGGAGCTGTTTTTT.

The CDR3 spells CASSLGEYGYTF. The CDR3 coding sequence is TGTGCCAGCAGCTTAGGCGAGTATGGCTACACCTTC. The chain joins TRBV7-2 to TRBJ1-2; unclear D gene. CDR1 and CDR2 from the germline V gene are SGHTA and FQGNSA. The CDR3 spans 12 residues. V dropped 1 base and J dropped 5 bases, with 5 bases sitting between them.

The chain recombines TRBV9 with TRBJ2-3; D is undetermined. Germline V lookup: CDR1 SGDLS, CDR2 YYNGEE. Trimming removed 4 bases from V and 0 bases from J, with 6 bases in between. The CDR3 length is 13 residues. CDR3 nucleotide sequence: TGTGCCAGCAGCACGGAGAGCACAGATACGCAGTATTTT. Translating gives CASSTESTDTQYF.